These 23 T cell receptor beta chains were sequenced from one sample in a study of blood T cells in healthy people across ages. A second PCR, run for roughly 7 to 12 cycles, used a sample-barcoded 5' primer plus a J-beta primer mix. One entry per CDR3 protein, called by TCRdb with MiXCR from the 5' RACE reads. This sample has 550,000 to 700,000 distinct CDR3 sequences; about 26% occur once, and the top ten carry about 18%. What was sequenced was blood. The receptors come from a woman between 70 and 85 years old in good health.

The V gene is TRBV4-2, the J gene TRBJ1-2; 8 bases match TRBD1. Germline CDR1 and CDR2: LGHNA and YNFKEQ. The CDR3 is 14 amino acids. V shed 3 bases, J shed 6 bases, and the junction held 6 bases outside the gene matches. The chain's CDR3 is CASSQVGQGDGYTF. The CDR3 DNA reads TGTGCCAGCAGCCAGGTCGGACAGGGTGATGGCTACACCTTC.

This clonotype was observed a handful of times. The V call is TRBV20-1, the J call TRBJ2-1, with a tentative D call TRBD1 (5 bases). The CDR3 length is 13 residues. The V end was cut by 4 bases, the J end by 2 bases, with 9 bases between. CDR1 DFQATT and CDR2 SNEGSKA come from the germline V gene (reference sequence). The CDR3 region is CSATKGAYNEQFF. In nucleotides, the CDR3 is TGCAGTGCTACTAAAGGGGCCTACAATGAGCAGTTCTTC.

The J gene is TRBJ2-1, the V gene TRBV5-1; the D gene is possibly TRBD2 (5 bases). This CDR3 has 15 residues. Trimming cost V 4 bases and J 3 bases, with 14 bases left between them. CDR1 is SGHRS and CDR2 is YFSETQ in the germline V gene. CDR3: CASSPRAGNYNEQFF. Written as DNA, the CDR3 is TGCGCCAGCAGCCCTCGGGCGGGTAACTACAATGAGCAGTTCTTC.

In this sample, this clonotype turned up a few times. The chain employs TRBV6-2 or TRBV6-3 and TRBJ1-1; D is undetermined. The length of the CDR3 is 13 residues. The germline V gene encodes CDR1 MNHEY and CDR2 SVGEGT. Trimming left V 4 bases short and J 2 bases short, with 8 bases between. DNA for the CDR3: TGTGCCAGCAGTTCGCAGATAAACACTGAAGCTTTCTTT. It yields the protein CASSSQINTEAFF.

The V call is TRBV28, the J call TRBJ1-1; 9 bases match TRBD1. This CDR3 is 14 amino acids long. V shed 5 bases and J 6 bases; nucleotides not matched to a gene: 7. Germline values: CDR1 MDHEN, CDR2 SYDVKM. For the CDR3, the DNA is TGTGCCAGCAGTACAGGGGGCGGTAGGTCTGAAGCTTTCTTT. This translates into CASSTGGGRSEAFF.

The V gene is TRBV7-2, the J gene TRBJ2-2; 7 nucleotides line up with TRBD1. The CDR3 is 16 residues long. V shed 5 bases, J shed 4 bases, and the junction held 10 bases outside the gene matches. The germline CDR1 and CDR2 sequences are SGHTA and FQGNSA. This CDR3 reads CASSVSTGLTTGELFF. CDR3 DNA sequence: TGTGCCAGCAGCGTCTCGACAGGGCTAACCACCGGGGAGCTGTTTTTT.

The table lists this clonotype with a few counts. One end of the junction is discordant with germline, which a read error may explain. The rearrangement uses TRBV6-2 or TRBV6-3 and TRBJ2-1; TRBD1 matches at 7 bases. Germline-derived CDR1 and CDR2 are MNHEY and SVGEGT. The CDR3 is 20 residues long. The CDR3 DNA is TGTGCCAGCAGTTACTCGAACTTCCGAGGGGGCCTTAGCTCCTACAATGGGCAGTTCTTC. It encodes CASSYSNFRGGLSSYNGQFF.

The V and J genes are TRBV29-1 and TRBJ1-1; 7 bases agree with TRBD1. The germline gives CDR1 SQVTM, CDR2 ANQGSEA. Trimming removed 4 bases from V and 1 base from J; junction bases left unmatched: 3. The CDR3 runs 13 residues. The CDR3 protein is CSVATGQNTEAFF. CDR3 coding DNA: TGCAGCGTTGCGACAGGGCAGAACACTGAAGCTTTCTTT.

This clonotype occurred many times. The chain carries TRBV20-1 and TRBJ2-5; D might be TRBD1 or TRBD2, each matching 7 bases. V lost 6 bases to trimming and J lost 2 bases, with 19 bases between them. The germline V gene encodes CDR1 DFQATT and CDR2 SNEGSKA (reference sequence). The CDR3 runs to 15 residues. CDR3 amino acids: CSARGGGGRQETQYF. The CDR3 bases are TGCAGTGCCAGGGGGGGAGGGGGGCGTCAAGAGACCCAGTACTTC.

This chain joins TRBV7-8 and TRBJ2-5; 9 nucleotides line up with TRBD2. Germline V gene sequence: CDR1 SGHVS, CDR2 FQNEAQ. This CDR3 is 17 amino acids long. J gave up 4 bases and V 1 base, and 10 bases lay outside the gene matches. CDR3 loop: CASSLGRGGAVRETQYF. The CDR3 bases are TGTGCCAGCAGCTTAGGACGCGGGGGGGCGGTGAGAGAGACCCAGTACTTC.

The CDR3 spells CATSDLRQGHETQYF. CDR3 DNA sequence: TGTGCCACCAGTGATTTGCGGCAGGGTCATGAGACCCAGTACTTC. The chain joins TRBV24-1 to TRBJ2-5; the D gene is possibly TRBD1 (5 bases). CDR3 length: 15 amino acids. Germline V gene sequence: CDR1 KGHDR, CDR2 SFDVKD. V was pared by 0 bases and J by 5 bases, with 12 bases between.

The chain carries TRBV7-3 and TRBJ1-6; D gene ambiguous. The CDR3 covers 13 residues. The germline V gene encodes CDR1 SGHTA and CDR2 FQGTGA. Trimming pared 2 bases from V and 10 bases from J, leaving 9 bases between. The CDR3, as DNA: TGTGCCAGCAGCTTATCTGTGTACTCACCCCTCCACTTT. Encoded protein: CASSLSVYSPLHF.

The chain couples TRBV20-1 to TRBJ2-3; no reliable D call. The CDR3 covers 13 residues. Germline V gene lookup returns CDR1 DFQATT and CDR2 SNEGSKA (reference sequence). Trimming stripped 6 bases from V and 1 base from J, with 11 bases between. The CDR3 reads CSAGPPGTDTQYF. The DNA of the CDR3 is TGCAGTGCCGGACCACCAGGCACAGATACGCAGTATTTT.

This clonotype was found a few times. A read error may produce the germline difference seen at one junction end. V gene TRBV13 combines with J gene TRBJ1-2, with D tentatively TRBD1 (5 bases). The CDR3 sequence is 14 residues long. CDR1 and CDR2 (germline): PRHDT, FYEKMQ (reference sequence). The CDR3 loop reads CAGSNRDGVYGYTF. DNA for the CDR3: TGTGCCGGCAGCAACCGGGACGGCGTCTATGGCTACACCTTC.

The chain recombines TRBV5-5 with TRBJ1-4, with 8 bases identical to TRBD1. This CDR3 is 14 amino acids long. With V trimmed by 3 bases and J by 7 bases, 5 bases remained unmatched. Germline V gene lookup returns CDR1 SGHKS and CDR2 YYEKEE (reference sequence). CDR3 in DNA: TGTGCCAGCAGCTCCGGACAGGGAAGTGAAAAACTGTTTTTT. Translated: CASSSGQGSEKLFF.

This clonotype was seen a handful of times. This chain connects TRBV6-6 to TRBJ2-3; 9 bases match TRBD2. Trimming removed 6 bases from V and 2 bases from J; junction bases left unmatched: 12. The germline V gene encodes CDR1 MNHNY and CDR2 SVGAGI (reference sequence). This CDR3 has 17 amino acids. CDR3 sequence reads: CASRGPSGDSDTDTQYF. The DNA for the CDR3 is TGTGCCAGCAGGGGACCTAGCGGGGACTCGGACACAGATACGCAGTATTTT.

With regard to this clonotype: A much larger clone is a single base away; this may be a read error. The CDR3 DNA sequence: TGTGCCAGCAGCTGGAGGAATCAGCCCCAGCATTTT. Its translation: CASSWRNQPQHF. The chain couples TRBV7-2 to TRBJ1-5; no clear D gene. The CDR3 runs 12 residues. Germline V CDR1 and CDR2: SGHTA, FQGNSA. The V end lost 4 bases, the J end lost 4 bases, and 5 bases lay between the germline ends. Full variable domain (outside the CDR3, taken from reference TRBV7-2 and TRBJ1-5): GAGVSQSPSNKVTEKGKDVELRCDPISGHTALYWYRQSLGQGLEFLIYFQGNSAPDKSGLPSDRFSAERTGGSVSTLTIQRTQQEDSAVYLCASSWRNQPQHFGDGTRLSIL.

This clonotype has just one count. The chain links TRBV29-1 to TRBJ2-3; no clear D. The V end lost 3 bases, the J end lost 7 bases, and 8 bases lay between the germline ends. Germline CDR1 is SQVTM and CDR2 is ANQGSEA. The CDR3 is made up of 11 amino acids. As DNA, the CDR3 is TGCAGCGTTGATTTGTGGAATACGCAGTATTTT. This gives the protein CSVDLWNTQYF.

The V gene is TRBV5-1, the J gene TRBJ2-7; TRBD2 might be the D (5 bases). The CDR3 contains 12 residues. Looked up from germline, CDR1 is SGHRS and CDR2 is YFSETQ. Trimming took 0 bases from V and 12 from J, leaving 13 bases between them. The CDR3 region is CASSLDRGNPYF. In DNA, the CDR3 is TGCGCCAGCAGCTTGGATCGGGGAAATCCGTACTTC.

In this sample, this clonotype turned up a few times. The chain is built from TRBV6-5 and TRBJ2-1; 10 nucleotides line up with TRBD1. With V trimmed by 0 bases and J by 14 bases, 1 base remained unmatched. Germline loops: CDR1 MNHEY, CDR2 SVGAGI. The CDR3 consists of 12 residues. CDR3 coding DNA: TGTGCCAGCAGTTACTCAGGACAGGGGGAGTTCTTC. This gives the protein CASSYSGQGEFF.

This clonotype was detected only a few times. The chain has TRBV29-1 and TRBJ1-5, with D possibly matching TRBD1 (5 bases). This CDR3 has 13 residues. Germline V CDR1 and CDR2: SQVTM, ANQGSEA. V shed 1 base and J shed 6 bases, with 10 bases lying between them. CDR3 residues: CSVEGGPGQPQHF. CDR3 nucleotide sequence: TGCAGCGTTGAAGGGGGACCGGGTCAGCCCCAGCATTTT.

The V and J genes are TRBV12-3 or TRBV12-4 and TRBJ1-1, with D maybe TRBD1 (6 bases). Deletions cut 5 bases from V and 1 base from J, with 14 bases between. CDR3 size: 15 residues. The CDR3 bases are TGTGCCAGCAGTCCTGCGGGGACACCGAACACTGAAGCTTTCTTT. Protein sequence: CASSPAGTPNTEAFF.

This clonotype was counted only a few times. This chain connects TRBV7-2 to TRBJ1-1; no clear D gene. V was shortened by 5 bases and J by 7 bases, with 5 bases between the two germline ends. Per the germline V gene, CDR1 is SGHTA and CDR2 is FQGNSA. This CDR3 contains 10 residues. The CDR3: CASSHHEAFF. The CDR3 DNA follows: TGTGCCAGCAGCCATCATGAAGCTTTCTTT.